The 31 T cell receptor beta chains below come from one sample, sequenced in a study of blood T cell repertoires in COVID-19. The method was immunoSEQ multiplex PCR; TCRdb's version includes in-frame clones alone and lacks a portion of them. Counted here are about 410,000 clones, approximately 91% occurring once; the ten biggest clones make up roughly 1.6%. Material: peripheral blood. The receptors shown here come from a woman aged 40 to 50 with COVID-19, enrolled during active disease.

The rearrangement links TRBV5-1 to TRBJ2-5; D gene uncertain. With 0 bases removed from V and 4 bases from J, the gap between germline ends came to 7 bases. The CDR3 has 13 residues. CDR1 is SGHRS and CDR2 is YFSETQ in the germline V gene. Written as DNA, the CDR3 is TGCGCCAGCAGCTTGGGGGTAGCAGAGACCCAGTACTTC. Amino acids: CASSLGVAETQYF.

The chain carries TRBV19 and TRBJ2-1; 7 nucleotides agree with TRBD2. This CDR3 is built from 18 residues. Trimming cost V 3 bases and J 6 bases; bases outside gene matches: 17. Germline assignment: CDR1 LNHDA and CDR2 SQIVND (reference sequence). The CDR3 DNA reads TGTGCCAGTAGTATTAGGCAGTCTAGCGGTGGCTTTATCAATGAGCAGTTCTTC. Protein: CASSIRQSSGGFINEQFF.

The genes are TRBV6-6 and TRBJ1-6, with 9 bases fitting TRBD1. Trimming at V came to 5 bases and at J to 0 bases, leaving 17 bases not matched to a gene. Germline CDR1 MNHNY, CDR2 SVGAGI (reference sequence). The CDR3 covers 21 residues. The DNA of the CDR3 is TGTGCCAGCAGTCGAGTCCTATTTGGGGACAGGGCAAGCTCCTATAATTCACCCCTCCACTTT. The encoded protein is CASSRVLFGDRASSYNSPLHF.

V gene TRBV19 combines with J gene TRBJ2-1; 12 bases line up with TRBD1. The junction had 8 bases not matched to a gene; V was cut back by 2 bases and J by 3 bases. The CDR3 covers 18 residues. The V gene's germline CDR1 is LNHDA and CDR2 SQIVND (reference sequence). Written as DNA, the CDR3 is TGTGCCAGTAGTATAAATCAGGGACAGGGGGCTAACTACAATGAGCAGTTCTTC. Amino acids: CASSINQGQGANYNEQFF.

CDR3 sequence reads: CASRIQTGGISGELFF. The DNA of the CDR3 is TGCGCCAGCAGAATCCAGACAGGGGGCATTTCCGGGGAGCTGTTTTTT. V gene TRBV5-1 combines with J gene TRBJ2-2, with TRBD1 identical over 10 bases. The CDR3 totals 16 residues. Per the germline V gene, CDR1 is SGHRS and CDR2 is YFSETQ. V was clipped by 5 bases and J by 6 bases; unmatched bases: 10.

The CDR3 DNA reads as TGCAGCGTTGAACCCCAGGGTCGATACAATGAGCAGTTCTTC. Translated, it gives CSVEPQGRYNEQFF. This sequence joins TRBV29-1 and TRBJ2-1, with a weak D call TRBD1 (5 bases). The CDR3 runs 14 residues. From germline, CDR1 is SQVTM and CDR2 ANQGSEA. The V end was cut by 2 bases, the J end by 4 bases, with 12 bases between.

J is TRBJ1-5 and V is TRBV6-4; no definite D call. This CDR3 is 13 amino acids long. Germline CDR1 and CDR2: MRHNA and SNTAGT. The germline V and J ends were trimmed by 5 bases and 7 bases, with 12 bases remaining between them. CDR3 loop: CASSSDFGQPQHF. In DNA form, the CDR3 reads TGTGCCAGCAGTTCGGACTTCGGGCAGCCCCAGCATTTT.

The chain links TRBV7-2 to TRBJ1-2; 8 bases are shared with TRBD1. The J segment lost 2 bases and the V segment lost 1 base, leaving 3 bases of the junction unmatched. The CDR3 loop spans 15 amino acids. Germline lookup yields CDR1 SGHTA and CDR2 FQGNSA. CDR3 sequence reads: CASSLGDRLNYGYTF. The CDR3 DNA reads as TGTGCCAGCAGCTTAGGGGACAGGTTAAACTATGGCTACACCTTC.

This chain joins TRBV9 and TRBJ2-3; 9 positions match TRBD2. CDR1 is SGDLS, CDR2 YYNGEE, per germline. The CDR3 runs to 16 residues. V shed 6 bases, J shed 4 bases, and the junction held 12 bases outside the gene matches. In DNA form, the CDR3 reads TGTGCCAGCACCGACCAGCGGGGGGAAATAGCAGATACGCAGTATTTT. It is translated as CASTDQRGEIADTQYF.

The chain recombines TRBV5-1 with TRBJ1-6; 10 nucleotides match TRBD1. This CDR3 is 16 amino acids long. CDR1 is SGHRS, CDR2 YFSETQ, per germline. Trimming at V came to 4 bases and at J to 5 bases, leaving 6 bases not matched to a gene. The CDR3 DNA reads as TGCGCCAGCAGCCCCGGGACAGGGGAAGATAATTCACCCCTCCACTTT. This codes for CASSPGTGEDNSPLHF.

The genes are TRBV19 and TRBJ2-3; 7 positions agree with TRBD2. The CDR3 has 15 residues. Germline assignment: CDR1 LNHDA and CDR2 SQIVND (reference sequence). Unmatched junction bases numbered 7, after V lost 2 bases and J lost 5 bases. The CDR3 spells CASSILGDYEDTQYF. The CDR3 nucleotides are TGTGCCAGTAGTATATTAGGGGACTACGAAGATACGCAGTATTTT.

The chain has TRBV3-1 (or the pseudogene TRBV3-2) and TRBJ1-2; D remains ambiguous. V was cut by 1 base and J by 2 bases, with 14 bases left in between. In germline, CDR1 is LGHDT, CDR2 YNNKEL (reference sequence). The CDR3 spans 16 residues. CDR3 region: CASSQVPSKSNYGYTF. DNA for the CDR3: TGTGCCAGCAGCCAAGTTCCTAGTAAGTCCAACTATGGCTACACCTTC.

V and J are TRBV5-4 and TRBJ1-1, with a weak D call TRBD1 (6 bases). The CDR3 is made up of 16 amino acids. From germline, CDR1 is SGHNT and CDR2 YYREEE (reference sequence). The V end lost 6 bases, the J end lost 1 base, and 19 bases lay between the germline ends. The CDR3 nucleotides read TGTGCCAGCACCCCGGGGGGGGGCATTAAGAACACTGAAGCTTTCTTT. Its protein product is CASTPGGGIKNTEAFF.

The J gene is TRBJ2-5, the V gene TRBV28, with 7 bases aligning to TRBD1. Per the germline V gene, CDR1 is MDHEN and CDR2 is SYDVKM. The CDR3 is 16 residues long. V shed 3 bases, J shed 1 base, and the junction held 8 bases outside the gene matches. The CDR3 region has the DNA TGTGCCAGCAGTTTCGGTCTGGGACAGACCCAAGAGACCCAGTACTTC. Translation gives CASSFGLGQTQETQYF.

This clone was observed once. V is TRBV29-1 and J is TRBJ1-1; possibly TRBD1 for D (6 bases). This CDR3 spans 11 amino acids. Deletions cut 7 bases from V and 8 bases from J, with 14 bases between. Germline V CDR1 and CDR2: SQVTM, ANQGSEA. CDR3 sequence: CSGTRGGEAFF. The CDR3 DNA sequence: TGCAGCGGGACCCGCGGGGGCGAAGCTTTCTTT.

V is TRBV5-1 and J is TRBJ1-2, with 11 positions matching TRBD1. CDR1 and CDR2 (germline): SGHRS, YFSETQ. The J segment lost 8 bases and the V segment lost 3 bases, leaving 12 bases of the junction unmatched. The CDR3 totals 16 residues. CDR3 DNA: TGCGCCAGCAGCTGGGGGACAGGGGGAGTTTCCTCGGGCTACACCTTC. This encodes CASSWGTGGVSSGYTF.

The V gene is TRBV4-3, the J gene TRBJ1-3; D is ambiguous. The V gene lost 0 bases and the J gene lost 0 bases, with 6 bases spanning the gap. CDR1 is LGHNA and CDR2 is YSLEER in the germline V gene. The CDR3 spans 15 residues. As DNA, the CDR3 is TGCGCCAGCAGCCAAGATGGTAGCTCTGGAAACACCATATATTTT. It encodes CASSQDGSSGNTIYF.

The chain recombines TRBV3-1 (or the pseudogene TRBV3-2) with TRBJ1-1; the match to TRBD1 covers 7 bases. The ends lost 2 bases at V and 4 bases at J; junction bases unmatched: 4. The length of the CDR3 is 14 residues. Germline CDR1 LGHDT, CDR2 YNNKEL (reference sequence). The CDR3 DNA reads TGTGCCAGCAGCCAACAGTCAGGGGGCACTGAAGCTTTCTTT. Translation: CASSQQSGGTEAFF.

This clone was found once. V gene TRBV2 combines with J gene TRBJ1-3, with TRBD1 matching 7 bases. The CDR3 has 15 residues. Trimming at V came to 6 bases and at J to 0 bases, leaving 5 bases not matched to a gene. Germline values: CDR1 SNHLY, CDR2 FYNNEI. In DNA, the CDR3 is TGTGCCAGCAGATCAGGGACAGACTCTGGAAACACCATATATTTT. Protein product: CASRSGTDSGNTIYF.

The chain is built from TRBV6-5 and TRBJ1-5; a possible D gene is TRBD1 (5 bases). The germline gives CDR1 MNHEY, CDR2 SVGAGI. The CDR3 covers 11 residues. V lost 8 bases to trimming and J lost 7 bases, with 9 bases between them. CDR3 sequence reads: CASGRGQPQHF. CDR3 DNA: TGTGCCAGCGGGCGGGGCCAGCCCCAGCATTTT.

The J gene is TRBJ2-6, the V gene TRBV12-3 or TRBV12-4; D is uncertain. V dropped 8 bases and J dropped 1 base, with 6 bases sitting between them. The CDR3 is 13 residues long. CDR3 amino acids: CASGQSGANVLTF. In nucleotides, the CDR3 is TGTGCCAGCGGGCAGTCTGGGGCCAACGTCCTGACTTTC.

This chain connects TRBV7-9 to TRBJ1-2, with 7 bases identical to TRBD1. The CDR3 is 13 amino acids. V shed 6 bases and J 2 bases; nucleotides not matched to a gene: 3. Germline lookup yields CDR1 SEHNR and CDR2 FQNEAQ (reference sequence). DNA for the CDR3: TGTGCCAGCAGACTAGGGGGCAACTATGGCTACACCTTC. Protein product: CASRLGGNYGYTF.

The chain uses TRBV30 and TRBJ2-5; 10 positions agree with TRBD2. The germline CDR1 and CDR2 sequences are GTSNPN and SVGIG (reference sequence). The CDR3 consists of 15 residues. The J segment lost 2 bases and the V segment lost 2 bases, leaving 5 bases of the junction unmatched. The chain's CDR3 is CAWSIAGGGQETQYF. CDR3 coding DNA: TGTGCCTGGAGTATAGCGGGGGGCGGACAAGAGACCCAGTACTTC.

This chain connects TRBV11-2 to TRBJ1-6; D unresolved. Germline CDR1 and CDR2: SGHAT and FQNNGV. This CDR3 contains 15 residues. V lost 3 bases and J 9 bases, leaving 15 bases between the germline ends. Here the CDR3 DNA reads TGTGCCAGCAGCTTCGAGCGGCAGGCCCTTTCACCCCTCCACTTT. Its protein is CASSFERQALSPLHF.

This clone was seen a handful of times. V usage is TRBV29-1 and J usage is TRBJ1-2; D is unresolved. CDR3 length equals 12 residues. The V gene's germline CDR1 is SQVTM and CDR2 ANQGSEA. V was pared by 3 bases and J by 4 bases, with 9 bases between. The CDR3 nucleotides read TGCAGCGTTGATTCCAGAGGCTATGGCTACACCTTC. Protein sequence: CSVDSRGYGYTF.

V and J are TRBV27 and TRBJ2-7; D call uncertain. V gave up 10 bases and J gave up 4 bases, with 14 bases separating them. Per the germline V gene, CDR1 is MNHEY and CDR2 is SMNVEV (reference sequence). There are 12 residues in the CDR3. Here the CDR3 DNA reads TGTGCCACCTTAGGAGTCGATTACGAGCAGTACTTC. It codes for CATLGVDYEQYF.

For the CDR3, the DNA is TGTGCCAGCAGCGTATCCGGACAGGGCAATCAGCCCCAGCATTTT. Its translation is CASSVSGQGNQPQHF. This sequence joins TRBV9 and TRBJ1-5; TRBD1 matches 7 bases. This CDR3 comprises 15 residues. V lost 1 base and J lost 2; bases outside the gene matches: 3. Germline CDR1 SGDLS, CDR2 YYNGEE.

V usage is TRBV7-8 and J usage is TRBJ1-1, with D hard to call. The V and J ends lost 1 base and 7 bases respectively, with 10 bases between them. Germline CDR1 SGHVS, CDR2 FQNEAQ. CDR3 size: 13 residues. CDR3 protein: CASSLVEELEAFF. CDR3 bases: TGTGCCAGCAGCTTAGTGGAGGAACTTGAAGCTTTCTTT.

The genes are TRBV10-1 and TRBJ1-5; 8 bases line up with TRBD1. The CDR3 covers 17 residues. The ends lost 0 bases at V and 7 bases at J; junction bases unmatched: 11. The germline V gene has CDR1 WNHNN and CDR2 SYGVQD (reference sequence). The CDR3 coding sequence is TGCGCCAGCAGTGAGTCGACTAGTGACAGGGGTGAACAGCCCCAGCATTTT. Its translation is CASSESTSDRGEQPQHF.

V and J are TRBV9 and TRBJ2-2, with 7 bases aligning to TRBD1. From germline, CDR1 is SGDLS and CDR2 YYNGEE. The junction had 4 bases not matched to a gene; V was cut back by 2 bases and J by 0 bases. This CDR3 is built from 16 residues. CDR3 residues: CASSVGQPANTGELFF. CDR3 coding DNA: TGTGCCAGCAGCGTGGGACAGCCTGCGAACACCGGGGAGCTGTTTTTT.

The chain combines TRBV6-1 with TRBJ1-2, with 7 bases that match TRBD1. The CDR3 is 15 residues long. Germline loops: CDR1 MNHNS, CDR2 SASEGT. V shed 3 bases and J 4 bases; nucleotides not matched to a gene: 8. Here the CDR3 reads CASSDPGQSIYGYTF. The CDR3 coding sequence is TGTGCCAGCAGTGATCCGGGACAGTCAATCTATGGCTACACCTTC.